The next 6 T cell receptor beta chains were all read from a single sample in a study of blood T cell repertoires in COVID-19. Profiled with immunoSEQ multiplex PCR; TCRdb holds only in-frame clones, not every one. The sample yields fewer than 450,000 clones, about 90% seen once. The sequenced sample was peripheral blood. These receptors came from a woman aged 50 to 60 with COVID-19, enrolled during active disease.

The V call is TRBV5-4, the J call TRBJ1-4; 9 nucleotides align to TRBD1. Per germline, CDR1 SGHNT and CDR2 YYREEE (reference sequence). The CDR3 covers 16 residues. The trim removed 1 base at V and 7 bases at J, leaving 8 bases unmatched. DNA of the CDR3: TGTGCCAGCAGCTTGACAGGGACAGGGTTGGGTGAAAAACTGTTTTTT. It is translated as CASSLTGTGLGEKLFF.

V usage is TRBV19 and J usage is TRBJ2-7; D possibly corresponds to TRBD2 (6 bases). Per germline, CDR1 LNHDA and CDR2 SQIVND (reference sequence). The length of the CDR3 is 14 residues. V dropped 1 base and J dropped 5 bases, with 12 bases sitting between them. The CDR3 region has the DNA TGTGCCAGTAGTATAGTTTCAGGCGGGAACGAGCAGTACTTC. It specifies CASSIVSGGNEQYF.

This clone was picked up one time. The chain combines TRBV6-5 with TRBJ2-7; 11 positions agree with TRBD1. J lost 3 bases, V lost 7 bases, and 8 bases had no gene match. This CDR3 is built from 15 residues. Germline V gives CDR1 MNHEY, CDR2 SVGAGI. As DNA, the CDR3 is TGTGCCAGCATTATTACCGGGACAGGGGGCTACGAGCAGTACTTC. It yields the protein CASIITGTGGYEQYF.

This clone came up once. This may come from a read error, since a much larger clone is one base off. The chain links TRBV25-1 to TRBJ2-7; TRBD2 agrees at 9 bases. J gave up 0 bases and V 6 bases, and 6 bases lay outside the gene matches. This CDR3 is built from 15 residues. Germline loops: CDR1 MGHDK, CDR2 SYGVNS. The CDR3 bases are TGTGCCAGCAGCCTAGGACTAGCGAGCTCCTACGAGCAGTACTTC. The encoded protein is CASSLGLASSYEQYF.

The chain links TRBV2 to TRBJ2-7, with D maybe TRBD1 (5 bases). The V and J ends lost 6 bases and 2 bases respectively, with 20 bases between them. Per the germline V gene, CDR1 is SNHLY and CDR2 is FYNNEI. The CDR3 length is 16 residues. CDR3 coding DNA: TGTGCCAGCAGCAGACCCGGTGAGACAGTAACCTACGAGCAGTACTTC. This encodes CASSRPGETVTYEQYF.

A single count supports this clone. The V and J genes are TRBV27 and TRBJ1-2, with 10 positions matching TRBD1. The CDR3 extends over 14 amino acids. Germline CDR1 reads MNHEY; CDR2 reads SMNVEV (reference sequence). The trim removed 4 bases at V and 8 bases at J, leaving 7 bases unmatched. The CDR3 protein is CASSSTGGYGGYTF. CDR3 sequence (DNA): TGTGCCAGCAGTTCGACAGGGGGCTACGGGGGCTACACCTTC.